Shown below are 4 T cell receptor beta chains from a single sample sequenced in a study of cytotoxic CD8 clonotypes in ibrutinib-treated CLL. This table comes from immunoSEQ multiplex PCR, and its TCRdb copy is limited to in-frame clones, with some not included. The repertoire includes approximately 23,000 clones, roughly four fifths of them detected once, and about 7.2% sits in the top ten. The source was PBMCs, collected before ibrutinib treatment. The receptors here all came from a human donor with chronic lymphocytic leukemia.

This clone was observed a few times. The chain joins TRBV28 to TRBJ1-5; D not certain. Germline CDR1 MDHEN, CDR2 SYDVKM. The V gene lost 7 bases and the J gene lost 0 bases, with 19 bases spanning the gap. This CDR3 is built from 17 residues. CDR3 in amino acids: CASIQTRSGYSNQPQHF. Here the CDR3 DNA reads TGTGCCAGCATCCAAACCCGTTCTGGGTATAGCAATCAGCCCCAGCATTTT.

This clone showed up just a few times. The chain joins TRBV5-4 to TRBJ1-2; no clear D gene. CDR3 length equals 11 residues. The germline V and J ends were trimmed by 2 bases and 9 bases, with 8 bases remaining between them. CDR1 is SGHNT, CDR2 YYREEE, per germline (reference sequence). The CDR3 region is CASSFSRSYTF. The CDR3 DNA is TGTGCCAGCAGCTTCTCTAGAAGCTACACCTTC.

The rearrangement links TRBV6-5 to TRBJ2-5, with D hard to call. This CDR3 has 14 amino acids. The germline gives CDR1 MNHEY, CDR2 SVGAGI. V was trimmed by 2 bases and J by 1 base, leaving 8 bases between them. CDR3 coding DNA: TGTGCCAGCAGTTACGGCGCGGTCCAAGAGACCCAGTACTTC. The encoded protein is CASSYGAVQETQYF.

The V gene is TRBV14, the J gene TRBJ2-1; the match to TRBD2 covers 10 bases. Losses at the gene ends were 1 base for V and 8 bases for J; bases not matched to a gene: 8. The CDR3 sequence is 16 residues long. The germline CDR1 and CDR2 sequences are SGHDN and FVKESK. CDR3: CASSQAKRGGLDEQFF. The CDR3 nucleotides read TGTGCCAGCAGCCAAGCAAAGCGGGGGGGCCTGGATGAGCAGTTCTTC.